This T cell receptor beta chain was observed in a study of blood T cell repertoires in COVID-19. The overall study: The United States, Italy and Spain were the sources of the acute and convalescent COVID-19 samples. From T cells, B-cell-depleted T cells, or PBMCs came the material, which was cDNA or gDNA.

As originally analysed: Reference gene primers were amplified, and this amplification served to estimate nucleated cell counts. Sequencing was performed with immunoSEQ multiplex PCR; in TCRdb, only in-frame clones are kept and a portion is missing. V and J calls and clone size come straight from that table; D and trimming were deduced from the DNA. The sample has around 300,000 clones, 70% to 90% seen once. One Seattle source followed patients from active infection through their disease course. The V segment lost 10 bases and the J segment 0 bases; nucleotides outside the gene matches: 6. Germline CDR1 LNHDA, CDR2 SQIVND (reference sequence). The CDR3 length is 16 residues.

Sequencing was performed on peripheral blood. The chain combines TRBV19 with TRBJ2-3, with 14 bases fitting TRBD2. The sequence derives from a woman younger than 45 with COVID-19, enrolled during active disease. CDR3 amino acids: CATGTSGGLSTDTQYF. DNA for the CDR3: TGTGCCACAGGGACTAGCGGGGGCCTTAGCACAGATACGCAGTATTTT.